The source of this TCR beta chain is a study of blood T cell repertoires in COVID-19. In the study's own analysis: Scientists estimated how many nucleated cells there were by amplifying reference gene primers. Method: immunoSEQ multiplex PCR; TCRdb's copy keeps in-frame clones and lacks some. V, J and clone size derive from that table, while D and trimming were established from the DNA sequence. This sample has some 130,000 clones, with roughly 84% found just once. The CDR3 totals 16 residues. In germline, CDR1 is MDHEN, CDR2 SYDVKM. With 2 bases clipped from V and 2 bases from J, the junction kept 7 bases outside the gene matches.

What was sequenced was PBMCs or T cells enriched from blood (not recorded which). The sequence was obtained from a man aged 35 to 55 with acute COVID-19. The rearrangement joins TRBV28 to TRBJ2-5; 8 nucleotides agree with TRBD1. Here the CDR3 DNA reads TGTGCCAGCAGTTTAGGCAGGGGGCACAGTCAAGAGACCCAGTACTTC. Amino acids: CASSLGRGHSQETQYF.